The present TCR beta chain was sequenced within a study of T cell changes during pregnancy in multiple sclerosis. This table comes from immunoSEQ multiplex PCR, and its TCRdb copy is limited to in-frame clones, with some not included. The sample contains 32,000 or so clones, about 90% of which appear only once. The CDR3 totals 14 residues. V was trimmed by 0 bases and J by 2 bases, leaving 8 bases between them. CDR1 KGHSH and CDR2 LQKENI come from the germline V gene. The sample in question was CD4+ T cells from peripheral blood mononuclear cells, obtained in the third trimester of pregnancy. The chain couples TRBV18 to TRBJ2-7, with D hard to call. The receptor's source is a female donor in good health, enrolled as a control in a pregnancy study. The CDR3 region is CASSPPSRTYEQYF. CDR3 coding DNA: TGTGCCAGCTCACCACCTAGCAGAACCTACGAGCAGTACTTC.